Below, 17 T cell receptor beta chains from the same sample are listed, as sequenced in a study of cytomegalovirus exposure and HLA in healthy donors. TCRdb keeps only in-frame clones here, not all; method: immunoSEQ multiplex PCR. The sample has about 82,000 clones; roughly 96% are singletons. The sequenced material came from PBMCs. These receptors all come from a woman under 30 in good health and CMV-seronegative.

The chain joins TRBV4-3 to TRBJ2-3; D might be TRBD1 (5 bases). This CDR3 contains 16 residues. V dropped 0 bases and J dropped 4 bases, with 14 bases sitting between them. Germline V gene data show CDR1 as LGHNA and CDR2 as YSLEER. The CDR3 coding sequence is TGCGCCAGCAGCCAAGATAGTGGCAGGGTAGCAGATACGCAGTATTTT. Translated, it gives CASSQDSGRVADTQYF.

In nucleotides, the CDR3 is TGTGCCAGCAGCTTGATTTCCCTAGCGGGGAAATTTGGGGAATACAATGAGCAGTTCTTC. Its protein product is CASSLISLAGKFGEYNEQFF. V gene TRBV5-4 combines with J gene TRBJ2-1; 9 bases agree with TRBD2. Germline lookup yields CDR1 SGHNT and CDR2 YYREEE (reference sequence). This CDR3 has 20 residues. Trimming cost V 1 base and J 4 bases; bases outside gene matches: 18.

This clone was picked up a small number of times. The chain has TRBV11-2 and TRBJ1-2, with D unclear. Trimming stripped 5 bases from V and 4 bases from J, with 14 bases between. Germline assignment: CDR1 SGHAT and CDR2 FQNNGV. This CDR3 spans 14 amino acids. CDR3 residues: CASSRSKGTYGYTF. The CDR3 nucleotides are TGTGCCAGCAGCCGGAGCAAAGGAACCTATGGCTACACCTTC. Based on the CDR3 plus reference TRBV11-2 and TRBJ1-2, the full variable domain is EAGVAQSPRYKIIEKRQSVAFWCNPISGHATLYWYQQILGQGPKLLIQFQNNGVVDDSQLPKDRFSAERLKGVDSTLKIQPAKLEDSAVYLCASSRSKGTYGYTFGSGTRLTVV.

The chain recombines TRBV7-2 with TRBJ1-5; no definite D call. The CDR3 runs 13 residues. V lost 6 bases and J 5 bases, leaving 11 bases between the germline ends. Germline lookup yields CDR1 SGHTA and CDR2 FQGNSA. As DNA, the CDR3 is TGTGCCAGCAGTCGGGTAGAGGATCAGCCCCAGCATTTT. Amino acid sequence: CASSRVEDQPQHF.

This clone has a single count. The chain couples TRBV27 to TRBJ1-1; no definite D call. Germline lookup yields CDR1 MNHEY and CDR2 SMNVEV (reference sequence). The CDR3 spans 13 residues. Trimming pared 5 bases from V and 0 bases from J, leaving 7 bases between. The CDR3 DNA is TGTGCCAGCAGTGTCCAGGTGAACACTGAAGCTTTCTTT. Protein product: CASSVQVNTEAFF.

This clone was seen a handful of times. J is TRBJ1-2 and V is TRBV6-5, with D hard to call. The V gene's germline CDR1 is MNHEY and CDR2 SVGAGI. CDR3 size: 14 residues. V was cut by 0 bases and J by 3 bases, with 8 bases left in between. CDR3: CASSYSGRYYGYTF. The CDR3 region has the DNA TGTGCCAGCAGTTACTCGGGCCGGTACTATGGCTACACCTTC.

CDR3 nucleotide sequence: TGTGCCAGCAGTTCCTCCGGGACAGGGGCGCGGGAGCAGTACTTC. It encodes CASSSSGTGAREQYF. The chain combines TRBV28 with TRBJ2-7, with 10 bases fitting TRBD1. Germline-derived CDR1 and CDR2 are MDHEN and SYDVKM. The CDR3 runs 15 residues. V gave up 4 bases and J gave up 7 bases; unmatched junction bases: 10.

The sample holds one count of this clone. This chain uses TRBV6-5 with TRBJ1-5, with D possibly TRBD1 on 6 matching bases. With 6 bases removed from V and 2 bases from J, the gap between germline ends came to 11 bases. CDR1 MNHEY and CDR2 SVGAGI come from the germline V gene. The length of the CDR3 is 14 residues. This CDR3 reads CASRKTGRNQPQHF. The CDR3 bases are TGTGCCAGCAGGAAGACAGGACGCAATCAGCCCCAGCATTTT.

The chain links TRBV4-1 to TRBJ1-1, with no clear D. The CDR3 consists of 16 residues. CDR1 MGHRA and CDR2 YSYEKL come from the germline V gene. Trimming shortened V by 0 bases and J by 5 bases, and 16 bases separated the two germline ends. CDR3 coding DNA: TGCGCCAGCAGCCAAGATCCCCGAGGTGGGTGGACTGAAGCTTTCTTT. Translated, it gives CASSQDPRGGWTEAFF.

This clone was counted a single time. In DNA, the CDR3 is TGTGCCAGCAGCCGGGACAGGGTTCGCGGGGAGCTGTTTTTT. The encoded protein is CASSRDRVRGELFF. The chain couples TRBV9 to TRBJ2-2; 9 nucleotides match TRBD1. The ends lost 4 bases at V and 7 bases at J; junction bases unmatched: 5. Germline V gene lookup returns CDR1 SGDLS and CDR2 YYNGEE. The CDR3 spans 14 residues.

This clone occurred once. The chain links TRBV27 to TRBJ2-1, with 10 bases identical to TRBD2. V was pared by 3 bases and J by 9 bases, with 11 bases of the junction left unmatched. The CDR3 covers 16 residues. Germline V lookup: CDR1 MNHEY, CDR2 SMNVEV (reference sequence). The CDR3, as DNA: TGTGCCAGCAGTTTGGACACTAGCGGGAAGTGGGGTGAGCAGTTCTTC. This sequence encodes CASSLDTSGKWGEQFF.

V usage is TRBV7-9 and J usage is TRBJ2-3; D is possibly TRBD2 (5 bases). The CDR3 totals 14 residues. CDR1 and CDR2 from the germline V gene are SEHNR and FQNEAQ (reference sequence). Trimming cost V 1 base and J 5 bases, with 10 bases left between them. The CDR3: CASSLGTGGDTQYF. For the CDR3, the DNA is TGTGCCAGCAGCTTAGGGACCGGAGGAGATACGCAGTATTTT.

The genes are TRBV5-6 and TRBJ2-1, with TRBD2 identical over 13 bases. Germline values: CDR1 SGHDT, CDR2 YYEEEE. The J segment lost 4 bases and the V segment lost 6 bases, leaving 4 bases of the junction unmatched. CDR3 length: 15 amino acids. CDR3 sequence: CASNPGLAGYNEQFF. CDR3 nucleotides: TGTGCCAGCAACCCGGGACTAGCGGGGTACAATGAGCAGTTCTTC. Variable domain in full (rest from reference TRBV5-6 and TRBJ2-1): DAGVTQSPTHLIKTRGQQVTLRCSPKSGHDTVSWYQQALGQGPQFIFQYYEEEERQRGNFPDRFSGHQFPNYSSELNVNALLLGDSALYLCASNPGLAGYNEQFFGPGTRLTVL.

The chain has TRBV9 and TRBJ2-7, with D perhaps matching TRBD2 (5 bases). CDR3 size: 14 residues. Germline values: CDR1 SGDLS, CDR2 YYNGEE. Trimming shortened V by 4 bases and J by 0 bases, and 11 bases separated the two germline ends. This chain's CDR3 is CASSSRADSYEQYF. The CDR3 DNA is TGTGCCAGCAGCTCCCGAGCGGACTCCTACGAGCAGTACTTC.

V gene TRBV6-6 combines with J gene TRBJ1-5, with D unclear. Germline-derived CDR1 and CDR2 are MNHNY and SVGAGI (reference sequence). V lost 6 bases and J lost 3, with 15 bases in between. CDR3 size: 15 residues. CDR3 sequence reads: CASRLVAQNNQPQHF. The CDR3 DNA follows: TGTGCCAGCAGACTAGTGGCCCAAAACAATCAGCCCCAGCATTTT.

This chain uses TRBV4-1 with TRBJ2-3; the D is unclear. The germline V gene has CDR1 MGHRA and CDR2 YSYEKL. Trimming removed 6 bases at V and 0 bases at J, with 10 bases between. CDR3 length equals 14 residues. The CDR3: CASRAELSTDTQYF. The CDR3 coding sequence is TGCGCCAGCAGGGCGGAGCTAAGCACAGATACGCAGTATTTT.

The chain is built from TRBV7-9 and TRBJ2-7; 12 bases map to TRBD2. CDR1 SEHNR and CDR2 FQNEAQ come from the germline V gene (reference sequence). This CDR3 spans 15 amino acids. Trimming took 3 bases from V and 7 from J; bases not matched to a gene: 7. CDR3 protein: CASSLWTSGVGEQYF. In DNA, the CDR3 is TGTGCCAGCAGCTTGTGGACTAGCGGGGTTGGGGAGCAGTACTTC. Drawing the rest from reference TRBV7-9 and TRBJ2-7, the complete variable domain is DTGVSQNPRHKITKRGQNVTFRCDPISEHNRLYWYRQTLGQGPEFLTYFQNEAQLEKSRLLSDRFSAERPKGSFSTLEIQRTEQGDSAMYLCASSLWTSGVGEQYFGPGTRLTVT.